One and the same sample provided the 16 T cell receptor beta chains below, sequenced in a study of CD4 T cells in relation to SARS-CoV-2 and coronaviruses (dated by TCRdb to 2020 to 2022). The antigens these receptors bind are not known. CD4+ T cells from unexposed donors were collected before the COVID-19 pandemic (2011-2018). Following 10 days of culture, the EasySep CD4+ T cell isolation kit was used to isolate CD4+ T cells. Receptors were amplified or captured by the immunoSEQ multiplex PCR assay. The table was pulled from immuneACCESS by TCRdb, which kept in-frame rearrangements only. Such tables lose some clones; where checked, under half of the loss comes from unresolved V genes, and the rest has no known cause. This sample has about 28,000 clones in its table, and about 70% of those were observed once. The ten largest clones capture 20% to 25% of the sample. The sample consisted of CD4+ T cells from PBMCs, cultured in vitro. The receptors originated from a human donor in good health.

This clone was observed a few times. The CDR3 sequence: CASSQDRGLGYTF. The CDR3 DNA is TGCGCCAGCAGCCAAGACAGGGGCCTCGGCTACACCTTC. The chain joins TRBV5-1 to TRBJ1-2; the match to TRBD1 covers 8 bases. The V gene end was trimmed by 4 bases and the J gene end by 8 bases; junction bases not matched to a gene: 7. This CDR3 has 13 amino acids. Germline loops: CDR1 SGHRS, CDR2 YFSETQ.

The chain joins TRBV19 to TRBJ2-3, with TRBD1 identical over 9 bases. This CDR3 comprises 15 residues. CDR1 LNHDA and CDR2 SQIVND come from the germline V gene (reference sequence). After removal of 6 bases from V and 1 base from J, the junction contained 5 bases not matched to a gene. Here the CDR3 DNA reads TGTGCCAGTAGGGGGGGGGACAGGGGCACAGATACGCAGTATTTT. This sequence encodes CASRGGDRGTDTQYF.

The V gene is TRBV11-2, the J gene TRBJ2-1, with 8 bases aligning to TRBD2. The CDR3 contains 15 residues. V shed 5 bases and J 4 bases; nucleotides not matched to a gene: 7. CDR1 and CDR2 from the germline V gene are SGHAT and FQNNGV. CDR3 amino acids: CASSLLAGGYNEQFF. The CDR3 DNA follows: TGTGCCAGCAGCCTCTTGGCGGGGGGATACAATGAGCAGTTCTTC.

The chain uses TRBV7-8 and TRBJ2-1; 7 bases fit TRBD2. Germline V gene sequence: CDR1 SGHVS, CDR2 FQNEAQ. The CDR3 covers 15 residues. J gave up 2 bases and V 1 base, and 2 bases lay outside the gene matches. The CDR3 nucleotides are TGTGCCAGCAGCTTAGACGCGGGGGCCTACAATGAGCAGTTCTTC. Residues: CASSLDAGAYNEQFF.

The sample holds one count of this clone. V gene TRBV5-1 combines with J gene TRBJ2-6, with 9 nucleotides matching TRBD1. CDR1 and CDR2 from the germline V gene are SGHRS and YFSETQ. The CDR3 totals 13 residues. J lost 12 bases, V lost 3 bases, and 4 bases had no gene match. The CDR3: CASSSGQGGVLTF. The CDR3 DNA follows: TGCGCCAGCAGCTCGGGACAGGGAGGCGTCCTGACTTTC. The full variable domain, rest sourced from reference TRBV5-1 and TRBJ2-6, is KAGVTQTPRYLIKTRGQQVTLSCSPISGHRSVSWYQQTPGQGLQFLFEYFSETQRNKGNFPGRFSGRQFSNSRSEMNVSTLELGDSALYLCASSSGQGGVLTFGAGSRLTVL.

The CDR3 reads CASSSDRYTEAFF. CDR3 nucleotides: TGTGCCAGCAGCTCCGACAGGTACACTGAAGCTTTCTTT. This chain joins TRBV7-3 and TRBJ1-1; TRBD1 might be the D (6 bases). Deletions cut 4 bases from V and 3 bases from J, with 9 bases between. Germline-derived CDR1 and CDR2 are SGHTA and FQGTGA. The CDR3 extends over 13 amino acids.

The V gene is TRBV4-2, the J gene TRBJ2-7, with 9 bases that match TRBD2. V lost 1 base to trimming and J lost 2 bases; unmatched junction nucleotides: 6. CDR1 is LGHNA, CDR2 YNFKEQ, per germline. The CDR3 has 16 amino acids. DNA for the CDR3: TGTGCCAGCAGCCAAGGAAGCGGGAGGACGGCCTACGAGCAGTACTTC. It codes for CASSQGSGRTAYEQYF.

V is TRBV10-3 and J is TRBJ2-5; TRBD2 agrees at 13 bases. The V and J ends lost 7 bases and 3 bases, in that order; junction bases with no gene match: 5. The V gene's germline CDR1 is ENHRY and CDR2 SYGVKD. The length of the CDR3 is 15 residues. DNA for the CDR3: TGTGCCATCAAAGTGGGGACTAGCGGGGAAGAGACCCAGTACTTC. The encoded protein is CAIKVGTSGEETQYF.

V usage is TRBV7-6 and J usage is TRBJ2-3; 7 bases fit TRBD1. This CDR3 is 15 amino acids long. Germline V CDR1 and CDR2: SGHVS, FNYEAQ. V was clipped by 3 bases and J by 6 bases; unmatched bases: 9. CDR3 loop: CASSLNRGTSDTQYF. CDR3 sequence (DNA): TGTGCCAGCAGCTTGAACAGGGGTACCTCGGATACGCAGTATTTT.

This clone was counted a single time. The V gene is TRBV19, the J gene TRBJ2-5; 7 bases match TRBD2. Trimming took 4 bases from V and 4 from J; bases not matched to a gene: 9. This CDR3 spans 15 amino acids. Germline CDR1 LNHDA, CDR2 SQIVND (reference sequence). The chain's CDR3 is CASSTTSARGETQYF. CDR3 nucleotide sequence: TGTGCCAGTAGTACTACTAGCGCTAGAGGAGAGACCCAGTACTTC.

The chain recombines TRBV19 with TRBJ1-5; TRBD1 matches at 10 bases. CDR3 length: 15 residues. V trimming: 6 bases; J trimming: 6 bases; junction bases outside the gene matches: 8. The germline V gene encodes CDR1 LNHDA and CDR2 SQIVND (reference sequence). The chain's CDR3 is CASRGGQGLFQPQHF. CDR3 DNA: TGTGCCAGTAGGGGGGGACAGGGGCTTTTTCAGCCCCAGCATTTT.

The CDR3 nucleotides are TGTGCCAGCAGTTCAGACGGAACTACGAGGCAGTACTTC. It yields the protein CASSSDGTTRQYF. The chain is built from TRBV2 and TRBJ2-7; no definite D call. The ends were cut back, 5 bases at V and 9 bases at J, with 17 bases in the middle. From germline, CDR1 is SNHLY and CDR2 FYNNEI. The length of the CDR3 is 13 residues.

V gene TRBV18 combines with J gene TRBJ1-1, with D perhaps TRBD1 (6 bases). The CDR3 extends over 16 amino acids. V lost 2 bases, J lost 4 bases, and 17 bases lay in between. The V gene's germline CDR1 is KGHSH and CDR2 LQKENI. The CDR3: CASSPVLADSTTEAFF. The DNA for the CDR3 is TGTGCCAGCTCACCAGTCTTAGCGGACAGTACCACTGAAGCTTTCTTT.

In DNA form, the CDR3 reads TGTGCCAGCAGCTTGGCCCTAGCGGGGGACAATGAGCAGTTCTTC. Protein: CASSLALAGDNEQFF. V gene TRBV5-4 combines with J gene TRBJ2-1; TRBD2 matches at 10 bases. Trimming removed 0 bases from V and 5 bases from J; junction bases left unmatched: 2. Germline V gives CDR1 SGHNT, CDR2 YYREEE (reference sequence). The CDR3 is 15 residues long.

This clone was observed a few times. The chain recombines TRBV7-9 with TRBJ2-1; 13 nucleotides match TRBD2. This CDR3 contains 16 residues. Germline-derived CDR1 and CDR2 are SEHNR and FQNEAQ (reference sequence). Trimming at V came to 5 bases and at J to 8 bases, leaving 9 bases not matched to a gene. The CDR3: CASSPRLAGGIYEQFF. CDR3 nucleotides: TGTGCCAGCAGCCCCCGACTAGCGGGAGGTATCTATGAGCAGTTCTTC.

This chain connects TRBV21-1 to TRBJ2-1; TRBD2 reflects the table's D call only, with no check against the DNA. TRBV21-1 is a known pseudogene. The CDR3 is made up of 19 amino acids. The CDR3 region is CASSKCGTSGVRSYNEQFF. CDR3 DNA sequence: TGTGCCAGCAGCAAATGCGGGACTAGCGGGGTTCGCTCCTACAATGAGCAGTTCTTC.